This T cell receptor (beta chain) derives from a study of blood T cell repertoires in COVID-19. Study-wide context: T cells, B-cell-depleted T cells, or PBMCs supplied cDNA or gDNA.

In the authors' workflow: Reference gene primers were amplified, and this amplification served to estimate nucleated cell counts. Sequenced by immunoSEQ multiplex PCR; TCRdb stores in-frame clones only, minus some. For V, J and clone size, that table is used; D and trimming come from the DNA. The table records over 100,000 clones, 81% of them present only once. Germline V gene sequence: CDR1 MNHEY, CDR2 SMNVEV (reference sequence). Germline trimming cut 5 bases from V and 10 bases from J; bases unmatched to any gene: 9. CDR3 length: 13 amino acids. Sequencing was done on a sample of peripheral blood. This TCR was sampled from an older woman with active or convalescent COVID-19. This chain links TRBV27 with TRBJ1-1; 8 bases match TRBD1. As DNA, the CDR3 is TGTGCCAGCAGTGAGGCGGACAGGGTTGGAGCTTTCTTT. This sequence encodes CASSEADRVGAFF.